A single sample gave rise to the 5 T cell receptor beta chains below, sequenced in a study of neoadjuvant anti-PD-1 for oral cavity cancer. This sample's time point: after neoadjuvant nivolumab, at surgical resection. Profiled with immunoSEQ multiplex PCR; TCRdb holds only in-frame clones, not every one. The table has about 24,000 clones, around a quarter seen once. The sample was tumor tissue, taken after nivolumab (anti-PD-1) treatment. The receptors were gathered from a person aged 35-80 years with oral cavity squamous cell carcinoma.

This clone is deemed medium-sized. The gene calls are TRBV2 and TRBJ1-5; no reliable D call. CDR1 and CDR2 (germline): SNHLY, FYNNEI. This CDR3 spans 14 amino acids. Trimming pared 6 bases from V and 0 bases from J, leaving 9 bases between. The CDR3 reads CASSSEDSNQPQHF. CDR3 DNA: TGTGCCAGCAGCTCGGAGGATAGCAATCAGCCCCAGCATTTT.

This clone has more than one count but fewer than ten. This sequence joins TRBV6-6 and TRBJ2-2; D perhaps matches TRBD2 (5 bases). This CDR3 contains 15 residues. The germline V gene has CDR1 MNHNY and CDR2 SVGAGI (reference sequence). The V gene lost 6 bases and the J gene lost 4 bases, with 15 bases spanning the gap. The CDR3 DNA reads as TGTGCCAGCAGAAGCGGTGAAGTGGTCACCGGGGAGCTGTTTTTT. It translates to CASRSGEVVTGELFF.

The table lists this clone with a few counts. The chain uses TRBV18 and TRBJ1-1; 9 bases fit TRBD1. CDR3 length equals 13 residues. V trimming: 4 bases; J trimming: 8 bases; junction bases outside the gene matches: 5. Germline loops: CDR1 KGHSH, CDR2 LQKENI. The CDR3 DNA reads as TGTGCCAGCTCACGAACAGGGGGCAACGAAGCTTTCTTT. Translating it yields CASSRTGGNEAFF.

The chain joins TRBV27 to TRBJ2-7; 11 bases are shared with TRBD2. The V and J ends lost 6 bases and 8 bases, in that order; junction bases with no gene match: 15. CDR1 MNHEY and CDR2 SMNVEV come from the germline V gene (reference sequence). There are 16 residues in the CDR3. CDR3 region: CASSPTGTSGLGKQYF. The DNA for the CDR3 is TGTGCCAGCAGCCCCACCGGGACTAGCGGCCTCGGGAAGCAGTACTTC.

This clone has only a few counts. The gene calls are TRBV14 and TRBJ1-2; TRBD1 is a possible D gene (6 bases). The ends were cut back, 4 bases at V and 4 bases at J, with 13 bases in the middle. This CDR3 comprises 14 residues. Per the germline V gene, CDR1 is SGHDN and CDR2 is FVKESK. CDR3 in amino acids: CASSPWTDSYGYTF. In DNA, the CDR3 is TGTGCCAGCAGCCCCTGGACGGACAGCTATGGCTACACCTTC.